The 20 T cell receptor beta chains below were found in one sample sequenced in a study of cytomegalovirus exposure and HLA in healthy donors. 13 Jbeta primers and 60 Vbeta primers were used for the PCR. Profiled with immunoSEQ multiplex PCR; TCRdb holds only in-frame clones, not every one. The repertoire holds about 160,000 clones, with 80% to 85% as singletons. Sequencing was done on a sample of PBMCs. All receptors derive from a male donor in good health and CMV-seropositive.

The chain couples TRBV30 to TRBJ1-1; D is unresolved. Germline CDR1 GTSNPN, CDR2 SVGIG (reference sequence). Trimming pared 6 bases from V and 0 bases from J, leaving 5 bases between. The CDR3 covers 11 residues. CDR3 nucleotide sequence: TGTGCCTGTGTTATGAACACTGAAGCTTTCTTT. It yields the protein CACVMNTEAFF.

V is TRBV27 and J is TRBJ2-6, with D maybe TRBD2 (6 bases). V was clipped by 1 base and J by 0 bases, with 10 bases between them. CDR3 length equals 17 residues. Germline assignment: CDR1 MNHEY and CDR2 SMNVEV (reference sequence). DNA for the CDR3: TGTGCCAGCAGTTTATTGGGAGGCCCCTCTGGGGCCAACGTCCTGACTTTC. Amino acids: CASSLLGGPSGANVLTF.

The sample holds a few counts of this clone. The V and J genes are TRBV6-5 and TRBJ1-2; weak D call: TRBD1 (6 bases). This CDR3 comprises 14 residues. Trimming removed 0 bases at V and 7 bases at J, with 12 bases between. Germline-derived CDR1 and CDR2 are MNHEY and SVGAGI. The CDR3, as DNA: TGTGCCAGCAGTTACTCACAGGGTTCCGGTGGCTACACCTTC. This gives the protein CASSYSQGSGGYTF.

The CDR3 here is CASSEFAFGTGSGSTDTQYF. The CDR3 DNA reads as TGTGCCAGCAGTGAATTTGCGTTTGGGACAGGATCGGGCAGCACAGATACGCAGTATTTT. The chain combines TRBV6-4 with TRBJ2-3, with 8 nucleotides matching TRBD1. V lost 3 bases and J lost 0; bases outside the gene matches: 17. The CDR3 is 20 amino acids. Germline lookup yields CDR1 MRHNA and CDR2 SNTAGT.

This rearrangement joins TRBV4-3 to TRBJ2-1; possibly TRBD2 for D (5 bases). From germline, CDR1 is LGHNA and CDR2 YSLEER. Trimming cost V 1 base and J 5 bases, with 12 bases left between them. This CDR3 region has 15 residues. CDR3 nucleotide sequence: TGCGCCAGCAGCCAAGTTATCCCGGAGGACAATGAGCAGTTCTTC. This codes for CASSQVIPEDNEQFF.

To note about this clone: The junction departs from the called germline gene at one end, perhaps through a read error. The chain couples TRBV4-3 to TRBJ2-4; no clear D gene. This CDR3 contains 16 residues. Germline assignment: CDR1 LGHNA and CDR2 YSLEER. CDR3 DNA: TGCGCCAGCAGCCAAGATGTTCGCGTAGCCAAAAACCTTCAGTACTTC. This gives the protein CASSQDVRVAKNLQYF.

The rearrangement joins TRBV6-5 to TRBJ2-1; 7 nucleotides match TRBD2. With 5 bases clipped from V and 0 bases from J, the junction kept 4 bases outside the gene matches. Germline loops: CDR1 MNHEY, CDR2 SVGAGI. The CDR3 runs to 15 residues. The CDR3 DNA reads TGTGCCAGCAGTCCCGGGGGGTCCTCCTACAATGAGCAGTTCTTC. This codes for CASSPGGSSYNEQFF.

The V and J genes are TRBV9 and TRBJ2-1; 10 bases are shared with TRBD2. J gave up 8 bases and V 2 bases, and 16 bases lay outside the gene matches. Germline CDR1 SGDLS, CDR2 YYNGEE. The length of the CDR3 is 18 residues. DNA of the CDR3: TGTGCCAGCAGCGTGGGGCCGGCTAGCGGGAGCTTTTTGGATGAGCAGTTCTTC. Translating it yields CASSVGPASGSFLDEQFF.

The gene calls are TRBV13 and TRBJ1-6, with a possible D match to TRBD1 (5 bases). The CDR3 spans 14 residues. Germline V gene lookup returns CDR1 PRHDT and CDR2 FYEKMQ (reference sequence). V lost 3 bases and J 7 bases, leaving 10 bases between the germline ends. CDR3 bases: TGTGCCAGCAGCTTCCAGGGTGACAATTCACCCCTCCACTTT. Residues: CASSFQGDNSPLHF.

This clone appeared once. This chain joins TRBV7-9 and TRBJ1-1, with unresolved D. CDR1 and CDR2 (germline): SEHNR, FQNEAQ (reference sequence). The V and J ends lost 4 bases and 4 bases respectively, with 13 bases between them. The CDR3 runs to 14 residues. CDR3 in DNA: TGTGCCAGCAGCTCCCCCGCCCCGGGCACTGAAGCTTTCTTT. Translating gives CASSSPAPGTEAFF.

V and J are TRBV7-8 and TRBJ2-7, with D maybe TRBD2 (6 bases). This CDR3 is 15 amino acids long. The germline V gene has CDR1 SGHVS and CDR2 FQNEAQ. The V end was cut by 5 bases, the J end by 3 bases, with 17 bases between. The DNA of the CDR3 is TGTGCCAGCAGCCTTAATGGGGGGTCCCGCTACGAGCAGTACTTC. Translating gives CASSLNGGSRYEQYF.

The V and J genes are TRBV5-1 and TRBJ2-4; 7 bases are a match to TRBD2. The germline gives CDR1 SGHRS, CDR2 YFSETQ. The ends lost 6 bases at V and 6 bases at J; junction bases unmatched: 9. There are 14 residues in the CDR3. This CDR3 is CASNPAGQGNIQYF. In DNA form, the CDR3 reads TGCGCCAGCAACCCAGCGGGGCAGGGAAACATTCAGTACTTC.

This chain connects TRBV9 to TRBJ1-2; TRBD1 aligns across 8 bases. Germline trimming cut 0 bases from V and 3 bases from J; bases unmatched to any gene: 4. CDR3 size: 15 residues. Germline assignment: CDR1 SGDLS and CDR2 YYNGEE. The chain's CDR3 is CASSVVSTGDYGYTF. CDR3 DNA: TGTGCCAGCAGCGTAGTCTCGACAGGGGACTATGGCTACACCTTC.

The chain joins TRBV5-1 to TRBJ2-3, with 9 nucleotides matching TRBD2. The CDR3 runs 18 residues. Germline lookup yields CDR1 SGHRS and CDR2 YFSETQ. V was clipped by 0 bases and J by 3 bases; unmatched bases: 11. CDR3 sequence reads: CASSLGPSAGGPTDTQYF. DNA for the CDR3: TGCGCCAGCAGCTTGGGCCCTAGTGCGGGAGGGCCAACAGATACGCAGTATTTT.

This clone was counted once. The V gene is TRBV7-2, the J gene TRBJ1-1; D unclear. CDR1 is SGHTA, CDR2 FQGNSA, per germline. V shed 3 bases and J shed 6 bases, with 11 bases lying between them. CDR3 length: 13 amino acids. The CDR3 is CASSFSVVAEAFF. The CDR3 DNA sequence: TGTGCCAGCAGCTTTTCGGTCGTCGCTGAAGCTTTCTTT.

The chain combines TRBV7-6 with TRBJ1-2, with 8 bases that match TRBD1. V gave up 0 bases and J gave up 2 bases; unmatched junction bases: 2. Germline assignment: CDR1 SGHVS and CDR2 FNYEAQ. The CDR3 runs 15 residues. The CDR3 region is CASSLAYRGNYGYTF. As DNA, the CDR3 is TGTGCCAGCAGCTTAGCGTACAGGGGGAACTATGGCTACACCTTC.

The chain joins TRBV10-2 to TRBJ1-2; 11 bases are shared with TRBD1. This CDR3 comprises 16 residues. Germline lookup yields CDR1 WSHSY and CDR2 SAAADI. Germline trimming cut 2 bases from V and 4 bases from J; bases unmatched to any gene: 6. In DNA form, the CDR3 reads TGCGCCAGCAGTGAGGCTGGGACAGGGGGATTCTATGGCTACACCTTC. Translation: CASSEAGTGGFYGYTF.

The gene calls are TRBV6-1 and TRBJ1-1, with 8 nucleotides matching TRBD1. The CDR3 loop spans 15 amino acids. Germline CDR1 is MNHNS and CDR2 is SASEGT. Germline trimming cut 5 bases from V and 4 bases from J; bases unmatched to any gene: 9. Written as DNA, the CDR3 is TGTGCCAGCAGTACGCCAGGGGGCTTGGCCACTGAAGCTTTCTTT. Translation: CASSTPGGLATEAFF.

In nucleotides, the CDR3 is TGTGCCAGCAGTGTTCAGGGATTGTTGAGAGAGACCCAGTACTTC. This translates into CASSVQGLLRETQYF. The gene calls are TRBV2 and TRBJ2-5; possibly TRBD1 for D (5 bases). V was pared by 4 bases and J by 4 bases, with 16 bases between. This CDR3 is built from 15 residues. Germline values: CDR1 SNHLY, CDR2 FYNNEI.

This chain links TRBV7-2 with TRBJ2-7; D ambiguous. CDR1 and CDR2 from the germline V gene are SGHTA and FQGNSA. With 0 bases removed from V and 0 bases from J, the gap between germline ends came to 6 bases. This CDR3 spans 14 amino acids. The CDR3 bases are TGTGCCAGCAGCTTAGCAGTGAGCTCCTACGAGCAGTACTTC. Encoded protein: CASSLAVSSYEQYF.